The following is a TCR beta chain sequence with its context. These data come from a study of blood T cell repertoires in COVID-19. Study background: Some COVID-19 samples were acute and others convalescent; all came from the United States, Italy and Spain. Sources were T cells, B-cell-depleted T cells, or PBMCs; the material itself was cDNA or gDNA.

This CDR3 is 15 amino acids long. The germline CDR1 and CDR2 sequences are LGHDT and YNNKEL (reference sequence). V trimming: 1 base; J trimming: 3 bases; junction bases outside the gene matches: 5. Under the authors' procedure: Quantification of nucleated cells was approximated via reference gene primer amplification. The repertoire was sequenced with immunoSEQ multiplex PCR; TCRdb's copy has only in-frame clones and lacks some. The D gene and trimming were derived from the DNA, and the V and J assignments and clone size from that table. The data show about 68,000 clones, 90% seen once. The material sequenced was peripheral blood. The chain employs TRBV3-1 (or the pseudogene TRBV3-2) and TRBJ2-7, with 8 bases lining up with TRBD2. The receptor was isolated from a human donor in a cohort sampled during active COVID-19. CDR3 in DNA: TGTGCCAGCAGCCAAGGAACTAGCGGCTACTACGAGCAGTACTTC. It translates to CASSQGTSGYYEQYF.